Listed here are 18 T cell receptor beta chains from one sample, sequenced in a study of Ad26.COV2.S vaccination and SARS-CoV-2 variants. Treatment meaning: around 19 received Ad26.COV2.S at low or high dose, single or two shots; about five received placebo; per-sample allocation not given. Day 63 after the first vaccine or placebo injection was the time point for sampling. Assay: immunoSEQ multiplex PCR; the TCRdb copy retains only in-frame clones and omits some. This sample has about 410,000 clones; 89% occur once, and the top ten carry under 2%. Source: peripheral blood, taken in a trial of Ad26.COV2.S vaccine versus placebo. These receptors originate from a person between 18 and 59 years old who received the Ad26.COV2.S COVID-19 vaccine or a placebo.

The chain carries TRBV19 and TRBJ2-1, with 8 bases matching TRBD2. The germline V gene encodes CDR1 LNHDA and CDR2 SQIVND (reference sequence). This CDR3 is 16 amino acids long. V lost 5 bases to trimming and J lost 3 bases; unmatched junction nucleotides: 9. This CDR3 is CASSVLTSVSYNEQFF. CDR3 bases: TGTGCCAGTAGTGTCCTGACTAGCGTCAGCTACAATGAGCAGTTCTTC. Full variable domain (remainder filled in from reference TRBV19 and TRBJ2-1): DGGITQSPKYLFRKEGQNVTLSCEQNLNHDAMYWYRQDPGQGLRLIYYSQIVNDFQKGDIAEGYSVSREKKESFPLTVTSAQKNPTAFYLCASSVLTSVSYNEQFFGPGTRLTVL.

The rearrangement links TRBV5-1 to TRBJ2-2; D perhaps matches TRBD1 (5 bases). V dropped 5 bases and J dropped 3 bases, with 17 bases sitting between them. Germline lookup yields CDR1 SGHRS and CDR2 YFSETQ. The CDR3 sequence is 16 residues long. The CDR3 DNA reads as TGCGCCAGCAGTCCAAGGGGAAGGGCGTACACCGGGGAGCTGTTTTTT. Protein: CASSPRGRAYTGELFF. The whole variable domain, filled in from reference TRBV5-1 and TRBJ2-2, reads KAGVTQTPRYLIKTRGQQVTLSCSPISGHRSVSWYQQTPGQGLQFLFEYFSETQRNKGNFPGRFSGRQFSNSRSEMNVSTLELGDSALYLCASSPRGRAYTGELFFGEGSRLTVL.

V and J are TRBV19 and TRBJ1-3; D unresolved. CDR1 LNHDA and CDR2 SQIVND come from the germline V gene (reference sequence). This CDR3 spans 16 amino acids. V was trimmed by 8 bases and J by 0 bases, leaving 17 bases between them. The CDR3 loop is CASAFARKVSGNTIYF. In DNA form, the CDR3 reads TGTGCCAGTGCTTTCGCCAGGAAGGTCTCTGGAAACACCATATATTTT.

V is TRBV19 and J is TRBJ2-2; TRBD1 matches at 7 bases. The CDR3 has 14 residues. The germline gives CDR1 LNHDA, CDR2 SQIVND (reference sequence). V lost 6 bases and J lost 5; bases outside the gene matches: 6. The CDR3, as DNA: TGTGCCAGTAGCCGGGACAGCAAAACCGGGGAGCTGTTTTTT. This gives the protein CASSRDSKTGELFF. Drawing the rest from reference TRBV19 and TRBJ2-2, the complete variable domain is DGGITQSPKYLFRKEGQNVTLSCEQNLNHDAMYWYRQDPGQGLRLIYYSQIVNDFQKGDIAEGYSVSREKKESFPLTVTSAQKNPTAFYLCASSRDSKTGELFFGEGSRLTVL.

This clone was counted once. This sequence joins TRBV15 and TRBJ2-3; 7 bases line up with TRBD1. The V and J ends lost 6 bases and 0 bases, in that order; junction bases with no gene match: 6. The germline V gene has CDR1 LNHNV and CDR2 YYDKDF (reference sequence). The length of the CDR3 is 15 residues. The CDR3 coding sequence is TGTGCCACCAGAGACAGGGCAGCTAGCACAGATACGCAGTATTTT. Translated, it gives CATRDRAASTDTQYF.

V is TRBV5-1 and J is TRBJ2-3, with D perhaps TRBD2 (5 bases). The CDR3 runs to 16 residues. V was trimmed by 0 bases and J by 5 bases, leaving 16 bases between them. Germline loops: CDR1 SGHRS, CDR2 YFSETQ. The CDR3 coding sequence is TGCGCCAGCAGCTTGGCCGTGGGTCTTGGAGGAGATACGCAGTATTTT. Amino acids: CASSLAVGLGGDTQYF.

The J gene is TRBJ2-4, the V gene TRBV7-9; TRBD1 or TRBD2 may be the D gene (5 bases each). The germline V gene encodes CDR1 SEHNR and CDR2 FQNEAQ (reference sequence). V dropped 3 bases and J dropped 4 bases, with 19 bases sitting between them. This CDR3 contains 17 residues. CDR3 DNA: TGTGCCAGCAGCTTGGGAGAGGGGTCGCGAGGGAAAAACATTCAGTACTTC. Amino acid sequence: CASSLGEGSRGKNIQYF.

The genes are TRBV6-6 and TRBJ1-5; no clear D gene. CDR3 length: 17 residues. Between the trimmed V and J ends, which lost 5 bases and 1 base, there was a span of 18 bases. CDR1 MNHNY and CDR2 SVGAGI come from the germline V gene (reference sequence). The DNA of the CDR3 is TGTGCCAGCAGTCAATCCCAAGAGTCGAGGAGCAATCAGCCCCAGCATTTT. Residues: CASSQSQESRSNQPQHF.

The rearrangement joins TRBV3-1 (or the pseudogene TRBV3-2) to TRBJ1-2, with a possible D match to TRBD1 (6 bases). The CDR3 covers 15 residues. V was pared by 5 bases and J by 2 bases, with 15 bases between. From germline, CDR1 is LGHDT and CDR2 YNNKEL (reference sequence). The CDR3 sequence is CASSAHRAPNYGYTF. CDR3 DNA: TGTGCCAGCAGCGCCCACAGGGCCCCAAACTATGGCTACACCTTC.

V and J are TRBV4-2 and TRBJ2-5, with D perhaps TRBD1 or TRBD2 (5 bases each). This CDR3 has 15 amino acids. The germline CDR1 and CDR2 sequences are LGHNA and YNFKEQ. V gave up 2 bases and J gave up 5 bases, with 15 bases separating them. CDR3 nucleotide sequence: TGTGCCAGCAGCCAACCAGGGACGAGGGCGGAGACCCAGTACTTC. Its protein is CASSQPGTRAETQYF.

On this clone: The sample has other DNA sequences that encode this CDR3 too. The chain joins TRBV7-9 to TRBJ1-1, with no clear D. Trimming left V 1 base short and J 2 bases short, with 5 bases between. In germline, CDR1 is SEHNR, CDR2 FQNEAQ (reference sequence). This CDR3 region has 13 residues. CDR3 DNA sequence: TGTGCCAGCAGCTTAGACAGCAACACTGAAGCTTTCTTT. As protein: CASSLDSNTEAFF.

The V and J genes are TRBV28 and TRBJ2-7, with a possible D match to TRBD2 (6 bases). This CDR3 has 12 residues. Germline CDR1 is MDHEN and CDR2 is SYDVKM. The V and J ends lost 4 bases and 3 bases respectively, with 7 bases between them. CDR3: CASSSAGYEQYF. The CDR3 coding sequence is TGTGCCAGCAGTTCAGCGGGCTACGAGCAGTACTTC. The whole variable domain, filled in from reference TRBV28 and TRBJ2-7, reads DVKVTQSSRYLVKRTGEKVFLECVQDMDHENMFWYRQDPGLGLRLIYFSYDVKMKEKGDIPEGYSVSREKKERFSLILESASTNQTSMYLCASSSAGYEQYFGPGTRLTVT.

The J gene is TRBJ2-6, the V gene TRBV4-3; 11 nucleotides align to TRBD1. CDR1 is LGHNA and CDR2 is YSLEER in the germline V gene. V shed 2 bases, J shed 4 bases, and the junction held 7 bases outside the gene matches. CDR3 size: 18 residues. The CDR3 DNA reads TGCGCCAGCAGCCAATGGGGGGACAGGGGGTCAGGGGCCAACGTCCTGACTTTC. It translates to CASSQWGDRGSGANVLTF.

The genes are TRBV11-2 and TRBJ2-2, with D hard to call. Trimming removed 3 bases at V and 5 bases at J, with 16 bases between. The germline CDR1 and CDR2 sequences are SGHAT and FQNNGV. There are 16 residues in the CDR3. The CDR3 DNA follows: TGTGCCAGCAGCTTCCGACTCCCGATGGGGACCGGGGAGCTGTTTTTT. Encoded protein: CASSFRLPMGTGELFF. Filled out from reference TRBV11-2 and TRBJ2-2, the complete variable domain reads EAGVAQSPRYKIIEKRQSVAFWCNPISGHATLYWYQQILGQGPKLLIQFQNNGVVDDSQLPKDRFSAERLKGVDSTLKIQPAKLEDSAVYLCASSFRLPMGTGELFFGEGSRLTVL.

The chain is built from TRBV28 and TRBJ2-1; TRBD2 aligns across 9 bases. Unmatched junction bases numbered 15, after V lost 4 bases and J lost 5 bases. The CDR3 loop spans 18 amino acids. CDR1 and CDR2 from the germline V gene are MDHEN and SYDVKM. CDR3 protein: CASSSLTSGRYVDNEQFF. The CDR3 region has the DNA TGTGCCAGCAGTTCCCTGACTAGCGGACGCTACGTGGACAATGAGCAGTTCTTC.

This chain links TRBV6-1 with TRBJ2-3; a possible D gene is TRBD2 (5 bases). This CDR3 contains 16 residues. Germline V lookup: CDR1 MNHNS, CDR2 SASEGT. Trimming left V 1 base short and J 2 bases short, with 13 bases between. The CDR3 DNA is TGTGCCAGCAGTGAAGAGATGGGAGTCCCCACAGATACGCAGTATTTT. Translating it yields CASSEEMGVPTDTQYF.

This clone was seen only once. The rearrangement uses TRBV9 and TRBJ1-6; no firm D call. V was cut by 0 bases and J by 7 bases, with 8 bases left in between. This CDR3 has 14 amino acids. CDR1 is SGDLS and CDR2 is YYNGEE in the germline V gene. The CDR3 loop reads CASSVGGRNSPLHF. The CDR3 region has the DNA TGTGCCAGCAGCGTAGGGGGAAGAAATTCACCCCTCCACTTT.

The V and J genes are TRBV5-5 and TRBJ2-7, with 7 bases fitting TRBD2. V dropped 0 bases and J dropped 5; count of bases not matched to a gene: 5. The CDR3 contains 14 residues. Looked up from germline, CDR1 is SGHKS and CDR2 is YYEKEE (reference sequence). CDR3 amino acids: CASSLAGGSHEQYF. DNA for the CDR3: TGTGCCAGCAGCTTGGCCGGGGGGTCCCACGAGCAGTACTTC.